Listed below are T cell receptor beta chains from one sample, sequenced in a study of blood T cells in healthy people across ages. TCRdb independently ran MiXCR on the 5' RACE reads; one entry per CDR3 protein. The sample contains about 580,000 distinct CDR3 sequences, more than 45% of which appear only once. Sequencing was done on a sample of blood. These receptors were collected from an elderly man in good health. CDR3s include the opening cysteine and the closing phenylalanine or tryptophan. A D gene is named only where the DNA matches it firmly.

V gene	J gene	D gene	CDR3 protein
TRBV20-1	TRBJ2-3	-	CSAPLAVPADTQYF
TRBV7-9	TRBJ2-1	TRBD2	CASSLANNLLAGGNEQFF
TRBV29-1	TRBJ2-7	-	CSVIQAPSSYEQYF
TRBV4-3	TRBJ2-1	-	CASSQFTGVGREGREYNEQFF
TRBV29-1	TRBJ2-5	TRBD1	CSVEEQGSGTQYF
TRBV15	-	-	CATSAGSYEQYF
TRBV29-1	TRBJ1-2	-	CSVGGGSDYGYTF
TRBV20-1	TRBJ2-7	-	CSAPLSSYEQYF
TRBV29-1	TRBJ2-5	-	CSVGPGEETQYF
TRBV7-9	TRBJ2-2	-	CASRPRARGLITGELFF
TRBV5-1	TRBJ1-2	TRBD1	CASNPGQGATGYTF
TRBV14	TRBJ2-1	-	CASSQRFSYNEQFF
TRBV2	TRBJ1-5	TRBD1	CASRDDRDQPQHF
TRBV29-1	TRBJ1-2	-	CSVDDQGTYGYTF
TRBV2	TRBJ2-3	-	CASKERGRTDTQYF
TRBV5-5	TRBJ2-3	-	CASSLAQGPGTDTQYF
TRBV3-1	TRBJ2-1	-	CASSIRQASYNEQSF
TRBV7-9	TRBJ1-1	-	CASSLLGIEAFF
TRBV6-1	TRBJ2-7	-	CASSEGTGASYEQYF
TRBV20-1	TRBJ1-4	TRBD1	CSARDPGTGDEKLFF
TRBV3-1	TRBJ2-1	TRBD2	CASSHRRLAGVSSEQFF
TRBV12-3/TRBV12-4	TRBJ2-4	TRBD2	CASSLAASGGAGAKNIQYF
TRBV14	TRBJ2-5	-	CASSQENRAYQETQYF
TRBV10-3	TRBJ2-1	TRBD1	CAISEGGTGGRVETQFF
TRBV29-1	TRBJ1-5	TRBD1	CSVWTGDNQPQHF
TRBV6-1	TRBJ1-1	TRBD1	CASSEGMPGQIEAFF
TRBV6-2/TRBV6-3	TRBJ2-7	-	CASRKSRDSVYEQYF
TRBV20-1	TRBJ2-7	-	CSALTGGRGNEQYF
TRBV5-5	TRBJ2-5	-	CASSFTEETQYF